Listed here are 26 T cell receptor beta chains from one sample, sequenced in a study of control samples from healthy donors and cancer patients. Only in-frame clones appear in the TCRdb table, and some are missing; sequencing was by immunoSEQ multiplex PCR. The table records about 150,000 clones, approximately 86% of them present only once. The sample was blood. All receptors come from a young man in good health.

V usage is TRBV14 and J usage is TRBJ1-2, with D tentatively TRBD1 (6 bases). The V gene's germline CDR1 is SGHDN and CDR2 FVKESK. The germline V and J ends were trimmed by 4 bases and 4 bases, with 10 bases remaining between them. The CDR3 length is 13 residues. Here the CDR3 reads CASSPDRSYGYTF. The CDR3 coding sequence is TGTGCCAGCAGCCCGGACAGAAGCTATGGCTACACCTTC. The variable domain in full, with the rest retrieved from reference TRBV14 and TRBJ1-2, is EAGVTQFPSHSVIEKGQTVTLRCDPISGHDNLYWYRRVMGKEIKFLLHFVKESKQDESGMPNNRFLAERTGGTYSTLKVQPAELEDSGVYFCASSPDRSYGYTFGSGTRLTVV.

This clone is a singleton in its sample. V and J are TRBV5-1 and TRBJ2-7; TRBD2 agrees at 11 bases. Germline values: CDR1 SGHRS, CDR2 YFSETQ. V lost 4 bases to trimming and J lost 7 bases; unmatched junction nucleotides: 7. This CDR3 comprises 14 residues. CDR3 sequence reads: CASSISGGAGEQYF. CDR3 nucleotide sequence: TGCGCCAGCAGCATTAGCGGGGGGGCAGGAGAGCAGTACTTC.

The genes are TRBV9 and TRBJ2-2; 9 bases match TRBD2. The ends lost 4 bases at V and 8 bases at J; junction bases unmatched: 12. CDR1 SGDLS and CDR2 YYNGEE come from the germline V gene. This CDR3 has 16 amino acids. The DNA of the CDR3 is TGTGCCAGCAGCCGTAGCGGGGGCCGGGAATCGGGGGAGCTGTTTTTT. Its protein product is CASSRSGGRESGELFF.

This chain joins TRBV7-6 and TRBJ2-6; D not resolved. Trimming stripped 0 bases from V and 0 bases from J, with 18 bases between. The CDR3 is 20 residues long. Germline assignment: CDR1 SGHVS and CDR2 FNYEAQ. The CDR3 nucleotides read TGTGCCAGCAGCTTAGCGGGCCCCTACCTTTCGGACTCTGGGGCCAACGTCCTGACTTTC. Protein: CASSLAGPYLSDSGANVLTF.

This clone was picked up one time. V gene TRBV10-1 combines with J gene TRBJ1-2, with D possibly being TRBD1 (5 bases). The CDR3 runs to 13 residues. Trimming took off 5 bases at V and 1 base at J, with 8 bases between the two ends. CDR1 and CDR2 (germline): WNHNN, SYGVQD (reference sequence). CDR3 sequence reads: CASSRQLNYGYTF. The CDR3 bases are TGCGCCAGCAGTCGACAGCTTAACTATGGCTACACCTTC.

The chain carries TRBV4-3 and TRBJ2-7, with 9 bases fitting TRBD1. V trimming: 4 bases; J trimming: 3 bases; junction bases outside the gene matches: 7. In germline, CDR1 is LGHNA, CDR2 YSLEER. The CDR3 has 15 residues. The CDR3 nucleotides are TGCGCCAGCAGCCCTGAAACAGGGGGCGGCTACGAGCAGTACTTC. Protein sequence: CASSPETGGGYEQYF.

V is TRBV6-2 or TRBV6-3 and J is TRBJ2-7; D not certain. The CDR3 has 14 residues. The germline V gene has CDR1 MNHEY and CDR2 SVGEGT. V shed 2 bases and J shed 3 bases, with 11 bases lying between them. The DNA of the CDR3 is TGTGCCAGCAGTTACGATAGGGTGGGCTACGAGCAGTACTTC. This encodes CASSYDRVGYEQYF.

The CDR3 protein is CASSPSAEPYTEAFF. The CDR3 region has the DNA TGTGCCAGCTCACCATCGGCCGAGCCGTACACTGAAGCTTTCTTT. The chain couples TRBV18 to TRBJ1-1; no definite D call. This CDR3 spans 15 amino acids. Germline CDR1 KGHSH, CDR2 LQKENI. V was cut by 2 bases and J by 3 bases, with 13 bases left in between. The full variable domain, in which reference TRBV18 and TRBJ1-1 provide the parts outside the CDR3, is NAGVMQNPRHLVRRRGQEARLRCSPMKGHSHVYWYRQLPEEGLKFMVYLQKENIIDESGMPKERFSAEFPKEGPSILRIQQVVRGDSAAYFCASSPSAEPYTEAFFGQGTRLTVV.

The chain couples TRBV6-2 or TRBV6-3 to TRBJ2-7; D perhaps matches TRBD1 (5 bases). This CDR3 has 16 residues. V lost 4 bases and J lost 2, with 18 bases in between. The germline V gene encodes CDR1 MNHEY and CDR2 SVGEGT. The CDR3 here is CASSSPWARTTYEQYF. The CDR3 DNA follows: TGTGCCAGCAGTTCCCCCTGGGCCAGGACAACCTACGAGCAGTACTTC.

The chain combines TRBV2 with TRBJ2-5; TRBD1 matches at 9 bases. CDR1 is SNHLY and CDR2 is FYNNEI in the germline V gene. The V segment lost 6 bases and the J segment 4 bases; nucleotides outside the gene matches: 15. The CDR3 totals 17 residues. The CDR3 spells CASSVSTRDRVGETQYF. CDR3 in DNA: TGTGCCAGCAGCGTATCAACTCGGGACAGGGTGGGAGAGACCCAGTACTTC.

The chain links TRBV7-2 to TRBJ2-3; D tentatively fits TRBD1 or TRBD2 (5 bases each). Germline V gene lookup returns CDR1 SGHTA and CDR2 FQGNSA. The CDR3 length is 14 residues. Deletions cut 3 bases from V and 8 bases from J, with 15 bases between. CDR3 sequence reads: CASSLALVGGTQYF. CDR3 sequence (DNA): TGTGCCAGCAGCTTGGCCCTAGTTGGGGGTACGCAGTATTTT.

CDR3 region: CASSLGNTGELFF. The CDR3 nucleotides read TGTGCCAGCAGCTTGGGTAACACCGGGGAGCTGTTTTTT. The genes are TRBV5-5 and TRBJ2-2, with D unclear. This CDR3 has 13 amino acids. Between the trimmed V and J ends, which lost 0 bases and 2 bases, there was a span of 2 bases. The germline gives CDR1 SGHKS, CDR2 YYEKEE (reference sequence).

This clone has more than one count but fewer than ten. The chain links TRBV7-2 to TRBJ1-3, with D hard to call. The CDR3 is 16 amino acids. The V end lost 1 base, the J end lost 0 bases, and 10 bases lay between the germline ends. CDR1 and CDR2 from the germline V gene are SGHTA and FQGNSA. The CDR3 spells CASSLGPPVSGNTIYF. The CDR3 DNA reads as TGTGCCAGCAGCTTAGGCCCTCCCGTCTCTGGAAACACCATATATTTT.

V is TRBV18 and J is TRBJ1-1, with a tentative D call TRBD1 (6 bases). V lost 2 bases, J lost 5 bases, and 15 bases lay in between. CDR3 length equals 15 residues. Per the germline V gene, CDR1 is KGHSH and CDR2 is LQKENI. The CDR3 here is CASSPGGHRGTEAFF. CDR3 bases: TGTGCCAGCTCACCAGGGGGGCACCGGGGGACTGAAGCTTTCTTT.

The chain has TRBV23-1 and TRBJ2-5; no firm D call. TRBV23-1 qualifies as an ORF whose function is uncertain. The CDR3 consists of 16 residues. The ends were cut back, 0 bases at V and 2 bases at J, with 13 bases in the middle. The CDR3 spells CASSQSARRLQETQYF. CDR3 coding DNA: TGCGCCAGCAGTCAATCGGCGCGGCGGTTACAAGAGACCCAGTACTTC.

This chain links TRBV5-4 with TRBJ2-7; 8 bases match TRBD1. Germline loops: CDR1 SGHNT, CDR2 YYREEE (reference sequence). After removal of 2 bases from V and 4 bases from J, the junction contained 8 bases not matched to a gene. CDR3 length: 15 residues. The CDR3 reads CASSLRQGSFYEQYF. The CDR3 DNA reads as TGTGCCAGCAGCTTACGACAGGGGTCCTTTTACGAGCAGTACTTC.

This clone was detected only once. This chain joins TRBV4-2 and TRBJ1-4; possibly TRBD1 for D (5 bases). This CDR3 has 16 amino acids. V was shortened by 0 bases and J by 6 bases, with 14 bases between the two germline ends. Germline V gives CDR1 LGHNA, CDR2 YNFKEQ. This CDR3 reads CASSQDFRVGDEKLFF. CDR3 sequence (DNA): TGTGCCAGCAGCCAAGATTTCAGGGTGGGCGATGAAAAACTGTTTTTT.

This clone appeared a single time. The gene calls are TRBV5-1 and TRBJ1-2, with 8 bases aligning to TRBD1. J gave up 7 bases and V 0 bases, and 5 bases lay outside the gene matches. CDR1 is SGHRS and CDR2 is YFSETQ in the germline V gene. This CDR3 comprises 14 residues. The CDR3 sequence is CASSLGDRGSGYTF. The CDR3 DNA is TGCGCCAGCAGCTTGGGCGACAGGGGATCTGGCTACACCTTC.

The V call is TRBV27, the J call TRBJ2-2; D unclear. Germline V gene data show CDR1 as MNHEY and CDR2 as SMNVEV (reference sequence). CDR3 length equals 14 residues. The V end lost 6 bases, the J end lost 0 bases, and 8 bases lay between the germline ends. The CDR3: CASRPGSNTGELFF. The CDR3 DNA follows: TGTGCCAGCAGGCCGGGCTCGAACACCGGGGAGCTGTTTTTT.

V usage is TRBV18 and J usage is TRBJ1-6; possible D gene TRBD1, 6 bases. Trimming left V 4 bases short and J 8 bases short, with 18 bases between. CDR1 is KGHSH and CDR2 is LQKENI in the germline V gene. This CDR3 region has 16 residues. The CDR3 DNA reads as TGTGCCAGCTCACACCGGGCAGGGGAGAAACATTCACCCCTCCACTTT. It specifies CASSHRAGEKHSPLHF.

The chain has TRBV6-6 and TRBJ2-1; the D gene is possibly TRBD1 (6 bases). The length of the CDR3 is 14 residues. Germline-derived CDR1 and CDR2 are MNHNY and SVGAGI (reference sequence). V lost 5 bases, J lost 13 bases, and 21 bases lay in between. The DNA for the CDR3 is TGTGCCAGCAGTCTAGCCTCCTCAACAGGGATACAGTTCTTC. Amino acids: CASSLASSTGIQFF.

The CDR3 coding sequence is TGTGCCAGCTCACCGCCGGAACGGGCGGGGGCGAGAGAGACCCAGTACTTC. Translating gives CASSPPERAGARETQYF. J is TRBJ2-5 and V is TRBV18; weak D call: TRBD2 (7 bases). The ends were cut back, 3 bases at V and 4 bases at J, with 21 bases in the middle. CDR1 is KGHSH and CDR2 is LQKENI in the germline V gene. The CDR3 spans 17 residues.

The chain recombines TRBV5-1 with TRBJ2-7, with 9 nucleotides matching TRBD2. The length of the CDR3 is 17 residues. Germline V gene data show CDR1 as SGHRS and CDR2 as YFSETQ. V gave up 5 bases and J gave up 0 bases; unmatched junction bases: 12. CDR3 protein: CASSHARERGASYEQYF. CDR3 in DNA: TGCGCCAGCAGTCACGCAAGAGAGCGGGGGGCCTCCTACGAGCAGTACTTC.

This clone occurred once. The genes are TRBV21-1 and TRBJ1-5. TRBV21-1 is tagged as a pseudogene. The CDR3 consists of 13 residues. CDR3 loop: CARTGDGNQPQHF. The DNA for the CDR3 is TGTGCCAGAACCGGGGACGGCAATCAGCCCCAGCATTTT.

This clone has a handful of counts. V usage is TRBV2 and J usage is TRBJ1-6, with D possibly matching TRBD1 (6 bases). Trimming took off 8 bases at V and 7 bases at J, with 15 bases between the two ends. CDR3 length equals 14 residues. Germline V gene sequence: CDR1 SNHLY, CDR2 FYNNEI. This CDR3 is CASRKQGNNSPLHF. CDR3 coding DNA: TGTGCCAGCCGTAAACAGGGAAACAATTCACCCCTCCACTTT.

CDR3 in DNA: TGTGCCTGGAGCTACGGAGACTCTGGAAACACCATATATTTT. The encoded protein is CAWSYGDSGNTIYF. The V call is TRBV30, the J call TRBJ1-3; the D is unclear. The V gene lost 3 bases and the J gene lost 0 bases, with 9 bases spanning the gap. Germline V CDR1 and CDR2: GTSNPN, SVGIG (reference sequence). CDR3 length: 14 residues.